This TCR beta chain was sequenced during a study of shared clonotypes between healthy human individuals. The study's findings and limits: Sampling covered nothing but blood. Tissue TCR repertoires likely differ from those found in blood.

Tens of thousands of T cell genomes, or approximately 200 ng DNA, went into the sorted-subset replicate PCRs. The repertoire was sequenced with immunoSEQ multiplex PCR; TCRdb's copy has only in-frame clones and lacks some. Here the sample spans about 2 million clones, approximately 95% being singletons. Only CD45RO-negative cells positively selected for CCR7 counted as naive CD8 cells, so terminally differentiated effector memory CD45RA+ cells were excluded. Adults of Caucasian background living in Nashville, Tennessee made up all donors. V shed 4 bases and J shed 1 base, with 13 bases lying between them. Germline CDR1 reads SGHAT; CDR2 reads FQNNGV. The CDR3 has 15 amino acids. For this clone: No antigen is known for it.

The chain joins TRBV11-2 to TRBJ1-2; D is ambiguous. The clonotype was recovered from a man between 18 and 35 years old in good health. The sample consisted of naive CD8+ T cells sorted from blood. CDR3 protein: CASSSRPYVNYGYTF. The DNA of the CDR3 is TGTGCCAGCAGCTCGCGACCCTACGTTAACTATGGCTACACCTTC.